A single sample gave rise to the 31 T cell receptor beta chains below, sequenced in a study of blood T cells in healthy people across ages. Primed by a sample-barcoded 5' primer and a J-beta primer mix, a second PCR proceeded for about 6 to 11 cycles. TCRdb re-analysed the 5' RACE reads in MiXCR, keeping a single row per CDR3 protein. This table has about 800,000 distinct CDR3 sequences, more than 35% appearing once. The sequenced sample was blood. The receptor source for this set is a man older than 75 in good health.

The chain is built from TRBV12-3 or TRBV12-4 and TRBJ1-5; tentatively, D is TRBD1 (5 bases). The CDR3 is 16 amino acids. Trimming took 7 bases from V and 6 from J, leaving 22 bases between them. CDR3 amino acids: CASNHADGDVGQPQHF. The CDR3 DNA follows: TGTGCCAGCAACCACGCCGACGGGGACGTCGGTCAGCCCCAGCATTTT.

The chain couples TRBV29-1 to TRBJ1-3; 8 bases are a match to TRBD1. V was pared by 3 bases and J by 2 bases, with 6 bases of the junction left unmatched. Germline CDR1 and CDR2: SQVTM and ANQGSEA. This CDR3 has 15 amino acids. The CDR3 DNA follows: TGCAGCGTTGACAACGGACAGGGTGCTGGAAACACCATATATTTT. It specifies CSVDNGQGAGNTIYF.

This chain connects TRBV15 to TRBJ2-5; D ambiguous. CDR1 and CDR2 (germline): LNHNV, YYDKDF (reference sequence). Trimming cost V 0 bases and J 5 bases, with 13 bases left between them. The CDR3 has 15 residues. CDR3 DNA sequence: TGTGCCACCAGCAGAGACCGAGTTTCCGTGGAGACCCAGTACTTC. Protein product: CATSRDRVSVETQYF.

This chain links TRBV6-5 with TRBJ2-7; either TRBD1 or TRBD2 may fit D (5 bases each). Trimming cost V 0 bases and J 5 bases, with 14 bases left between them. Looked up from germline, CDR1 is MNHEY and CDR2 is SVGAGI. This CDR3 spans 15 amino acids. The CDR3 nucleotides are TGTGCCAGCAGTTACTCGTACATGGGGACGAACGAGCAGTACTTC. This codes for CASSYSYMGTNEQYF.

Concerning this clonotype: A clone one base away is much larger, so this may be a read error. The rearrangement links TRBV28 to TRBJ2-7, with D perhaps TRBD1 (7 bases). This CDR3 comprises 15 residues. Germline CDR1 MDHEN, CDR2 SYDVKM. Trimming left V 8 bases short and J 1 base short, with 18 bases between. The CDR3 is CASLPGVQGSYEQYF. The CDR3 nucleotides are TGTGCCAGCCTGCCGGGGGTACAGGGGTCCTACGAGCAGTACTTC.

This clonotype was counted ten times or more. The CDR3 DNA reads as TGCGCCAGCAGCTTGGAGGCGGTTAGCTCCTACGAGCAGTACTTC. Amino acid sequence: CASSLEAVSSYEQYF. The chain combines TRBV5-1 with TRBJ2-7; D is ambiguous. Germline CDR1 reads SGHRS; CDR2 reads YFSETQ. V lost 0 bases, J lost 0 bases, and 10 bases lay in between. The CDR3 loop spans 15 amino acids. Combining the CDR3 with reference TRBV5-1 and TRBJ2-7 gives the whole variable domain KAGVTQTPRYLIKTRGQQVTLSCSPISGHRSVSWYQQTPGQGLQFLFEYFSETQRNKGNFPGRFSGRQFSNSRSEMNVSTLELGDSALYLCASSLEAVSSYEQYFGPGTRLTVT.

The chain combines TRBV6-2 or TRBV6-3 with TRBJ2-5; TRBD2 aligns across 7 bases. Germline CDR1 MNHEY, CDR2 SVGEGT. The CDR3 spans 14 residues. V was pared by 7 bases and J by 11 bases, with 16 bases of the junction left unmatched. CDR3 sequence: CASMERGRAREQYF. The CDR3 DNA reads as TGTGCCAGCATGGAGCGGGGAAGAGCTAGGGAGCAGTACTTC.

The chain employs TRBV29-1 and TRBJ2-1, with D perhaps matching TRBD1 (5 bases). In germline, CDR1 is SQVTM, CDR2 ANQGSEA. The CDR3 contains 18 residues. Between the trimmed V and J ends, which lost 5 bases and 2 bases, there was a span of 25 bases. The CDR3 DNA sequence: TGCAGCGTTTCCGCGGCCCCCCTGACAGAGCGAACCTACAATGAGCAGTTCTTC. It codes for CSVSAAPLTERTYNEQFF.

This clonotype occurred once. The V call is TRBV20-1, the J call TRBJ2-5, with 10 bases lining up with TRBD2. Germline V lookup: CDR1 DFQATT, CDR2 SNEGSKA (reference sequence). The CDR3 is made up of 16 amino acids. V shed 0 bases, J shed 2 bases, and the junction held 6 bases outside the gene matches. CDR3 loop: CSARERTSGHQETQYF. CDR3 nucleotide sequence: TGCAGTGCTAGAGAAAGGACTAGCGGACATCAAGAGACCCAGTACTTC.

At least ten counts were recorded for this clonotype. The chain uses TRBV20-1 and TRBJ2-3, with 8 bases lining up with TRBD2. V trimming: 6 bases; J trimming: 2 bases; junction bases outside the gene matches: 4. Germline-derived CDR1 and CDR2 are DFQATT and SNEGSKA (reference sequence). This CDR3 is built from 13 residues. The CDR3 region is CSAGTRATDTQYF. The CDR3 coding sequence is TGCAGTGCAGGGACTAGGGCCACAGATACGCAGTATTTT.

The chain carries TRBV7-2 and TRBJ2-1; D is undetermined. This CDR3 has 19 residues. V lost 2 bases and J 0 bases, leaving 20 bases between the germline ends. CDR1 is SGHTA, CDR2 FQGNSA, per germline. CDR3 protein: CASSLRTIGAASSYNEQFF. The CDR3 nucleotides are TGTGCCAGCAGCTTACGAACAATCGGCGCCGCCAGCTCCTACAATGAGCAGTTCTTC.

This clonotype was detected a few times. CDR3 residues: CASRQRTGDYNEQFF. The CDR3 DNA follows: TGTGCCAGCAGACAGCGGACAGGGGACTACAATGAGCAGTTCTTC. The rearrangement joins TRBV3-1 to TRBJ2-1; 9 bases align to TRBD1. The CDR3 spans 15 residues. Germline V gives CDR1 LGHDT, CDR2 YNNKEL (reference sequence). Unmatched junction bases numbered 6, after V lost 6 bases and J lost 3 bases.

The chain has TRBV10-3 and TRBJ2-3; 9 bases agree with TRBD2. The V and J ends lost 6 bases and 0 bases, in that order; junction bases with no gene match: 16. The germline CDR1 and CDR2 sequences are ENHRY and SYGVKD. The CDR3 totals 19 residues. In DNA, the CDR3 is TGTGCCATCAGCGAGCCCTCTGGTAGCGGGGGCCTAAGCACAGATACGCAGTATTTT. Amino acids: CAISEPSGSGGLSTDTQYF.

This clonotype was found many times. The CDR3 region is CASSVAMSNQPQHF. The CDR3 DNA sequence: TGTGCCAGCAGTGTGGCCATGAGCAATCAGCCCCAGCATTTT. The chain recombines TRBV6-1 with TRBJ1-5; D gene ambiguous. The CDR3 extends over 14 amino acids. The V end was cut by 4 bases, the J end by 1 base, with 8 bases between. Germline values: CDR1 MNHNS, CDR2 SASEGT.

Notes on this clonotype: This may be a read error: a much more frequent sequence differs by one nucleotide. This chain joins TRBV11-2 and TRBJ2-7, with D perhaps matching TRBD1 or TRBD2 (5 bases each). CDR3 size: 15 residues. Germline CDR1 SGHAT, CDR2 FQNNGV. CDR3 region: CASNLDSGPAYEQYF. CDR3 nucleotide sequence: TGTGCCAGCAACTTAGATTCGGGACCAGCCTACGAGCAGTACTTC.

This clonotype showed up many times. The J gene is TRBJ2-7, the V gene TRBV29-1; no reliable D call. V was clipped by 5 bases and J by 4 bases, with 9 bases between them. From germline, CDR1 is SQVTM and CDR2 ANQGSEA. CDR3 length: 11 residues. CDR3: CSVLTEYEQYF. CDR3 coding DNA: TGCAGCGTTTTAACGGAGTACGAGCAGTACTTC.

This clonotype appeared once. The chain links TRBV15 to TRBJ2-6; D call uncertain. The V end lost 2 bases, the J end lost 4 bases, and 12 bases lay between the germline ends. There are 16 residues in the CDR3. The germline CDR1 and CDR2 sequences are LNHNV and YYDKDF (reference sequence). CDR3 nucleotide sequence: TGTGCCACCAGCAGACGCGAGTACGCAGGGGCCAACGTCCTGACTTTC. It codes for CATSRREYAGANVLTF.

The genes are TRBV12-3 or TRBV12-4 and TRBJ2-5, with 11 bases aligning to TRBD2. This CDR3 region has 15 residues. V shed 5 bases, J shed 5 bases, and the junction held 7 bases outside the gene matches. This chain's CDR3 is CASSQTSGSAETQYF. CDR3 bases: TGTGCCAGCAGTCAAACTAGCGGGAGTGCCGAGACCCAGTACTTC.

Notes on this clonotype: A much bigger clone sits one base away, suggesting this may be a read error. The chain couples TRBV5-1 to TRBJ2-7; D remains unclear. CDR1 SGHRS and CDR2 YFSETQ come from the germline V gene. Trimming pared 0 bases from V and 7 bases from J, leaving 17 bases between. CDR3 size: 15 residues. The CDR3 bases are TGCGCCAGCAGCTTGGAGGGTACCTCCTACAATGAGCAGTACTTC. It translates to CASSLEGTSYNEQYF.

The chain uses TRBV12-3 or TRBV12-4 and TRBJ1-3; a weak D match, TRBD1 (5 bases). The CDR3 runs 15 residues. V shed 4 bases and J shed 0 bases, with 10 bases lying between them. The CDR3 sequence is CASSSRGRSGNTIYF. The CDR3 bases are TGTGCCAGCAGTTCCCGGGGCCGCTCTGGAAACACCATATATTTT.

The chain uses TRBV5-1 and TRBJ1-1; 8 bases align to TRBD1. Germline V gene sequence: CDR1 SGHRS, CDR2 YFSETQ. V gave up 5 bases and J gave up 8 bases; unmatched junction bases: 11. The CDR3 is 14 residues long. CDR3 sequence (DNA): TGCGCCAGCAGAAAAGGGACAGGCTCCACCGAAGCTTTCTTT. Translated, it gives CASRKGTGSTEAFF.

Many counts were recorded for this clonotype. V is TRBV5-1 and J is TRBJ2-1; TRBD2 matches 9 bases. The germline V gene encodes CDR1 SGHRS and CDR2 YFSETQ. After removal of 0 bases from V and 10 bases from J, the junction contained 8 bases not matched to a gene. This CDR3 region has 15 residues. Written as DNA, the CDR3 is TGCGCCAGCAGCTTGGTTTCTAGCGGGGACGCGGAGCAGTTCTTC. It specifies CASSLVSSGDAEQFF.

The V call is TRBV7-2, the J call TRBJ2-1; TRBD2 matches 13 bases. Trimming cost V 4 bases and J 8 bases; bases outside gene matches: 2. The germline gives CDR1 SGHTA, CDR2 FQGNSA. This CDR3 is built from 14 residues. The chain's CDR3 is CASSWTSGRHEQFF. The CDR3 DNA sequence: TGTGCCAGCAGCTGGACTAGCGGGAGACATGAGCAGTTCTTC. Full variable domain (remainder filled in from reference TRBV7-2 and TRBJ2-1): GAGVSQSPSNKVTEKGKDVELRCDPISGHTALYWYRQSLGQGLEFLIYFQGNSAPDKSGLPSDRFSAERTGGSVSTLTIQRTQQEDSAVYLCASSWTSGRHEQFFGPGTRLTVL.

The CDR3 region is CASSQLSAVYYGYTF. DNA of the CDR3: TGCGCCAGCAGCCAACTCTCTGCGGTTTACTATGGCTACACCTTC. The V gene is TRBV4-1, the J gene TRBJ1-2; D call uncertain. CDR3 length equals 15 residues. Trimming took off 2 bases at V and 3 bases at J, with 13 bases between the two ends. Germline CDR1 is MGHRA and CDR2 is YSYEKL.

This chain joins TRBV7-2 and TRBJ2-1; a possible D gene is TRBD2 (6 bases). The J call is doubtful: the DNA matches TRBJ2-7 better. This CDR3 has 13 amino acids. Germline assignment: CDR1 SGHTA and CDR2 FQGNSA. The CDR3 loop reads CASRTSGVNEQYF. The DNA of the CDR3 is TGTGCCAGCAGGACCTCGGGAGTAAATGAGCAGTACTTC.

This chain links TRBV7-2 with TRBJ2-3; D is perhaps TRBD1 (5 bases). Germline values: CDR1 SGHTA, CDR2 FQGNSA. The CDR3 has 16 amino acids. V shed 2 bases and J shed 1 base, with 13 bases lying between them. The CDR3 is CASSLLQGVGTDTQYF. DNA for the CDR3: TGTGCCAGCAGCTTATTACAAGGGGTCGGCACAGATACGCAGTATTTT.

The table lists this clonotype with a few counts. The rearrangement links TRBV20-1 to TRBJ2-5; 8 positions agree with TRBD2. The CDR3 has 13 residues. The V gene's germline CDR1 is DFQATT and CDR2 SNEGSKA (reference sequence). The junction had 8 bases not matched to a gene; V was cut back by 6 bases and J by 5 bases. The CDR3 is CSANSGTSETQYF. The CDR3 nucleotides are TGCAGTGCAAATTCCGGGACTAGTGAGACCCAGTACTTC.

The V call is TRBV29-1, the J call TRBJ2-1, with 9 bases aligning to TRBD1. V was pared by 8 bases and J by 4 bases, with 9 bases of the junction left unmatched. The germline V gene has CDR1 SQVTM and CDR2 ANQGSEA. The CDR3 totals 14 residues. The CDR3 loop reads CSLRDRVAYNEQFF. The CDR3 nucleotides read TGCAGCCTAAGGGACAGGGTGGCATACAATGAGCAGTTCTTC.

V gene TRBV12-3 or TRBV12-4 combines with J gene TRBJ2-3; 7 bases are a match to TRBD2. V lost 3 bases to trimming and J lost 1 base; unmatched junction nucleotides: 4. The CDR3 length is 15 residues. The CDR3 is CASSFLAVGTDTQYF. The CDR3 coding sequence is TGTGCCAGCAGTTTTCTAGCGGTGGGCACAGATACGCAGTATTTT.

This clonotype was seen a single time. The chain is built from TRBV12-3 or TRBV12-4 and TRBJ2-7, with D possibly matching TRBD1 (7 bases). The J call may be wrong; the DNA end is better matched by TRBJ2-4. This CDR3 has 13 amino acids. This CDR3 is CASSFAGQNIQYF. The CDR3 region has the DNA TGTGCCAGCAGCTTCGCGGGACAGAACATTCAGTACTTC.

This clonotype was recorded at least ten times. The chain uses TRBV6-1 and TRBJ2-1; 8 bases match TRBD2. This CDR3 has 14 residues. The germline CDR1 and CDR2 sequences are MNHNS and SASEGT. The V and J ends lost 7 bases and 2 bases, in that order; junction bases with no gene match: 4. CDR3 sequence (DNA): TGTGCCAGCAAAGTTAGCGGGACCTACAATGAGCAGTTCTTC. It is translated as CASKVSGTYNEQFF.